The next 21 T cell receptor beta chains were all read from a single sample in a study of regulatory T cells in long-lasting Graves disease. TCR beta libraries were built with iRepertoire HTBI primers and Arm-PCR of CDR3 regions. TCRdb reprocessed the multiplex PCR reads with MiXCR, giving one entry per CDR3 protein. The sample lists about half a million distinct CDR3 sequences; 9.5% to 15% were seen once. Noted time point: newly diagnosed GD, antithyroid drugs for less than 3 months. After RNA was extracted from PBMCs, the TCR library was made from it. The same data also went into a second study, on T cells in Graves' hyperthyroidism and ophthalmopathy.

The specimen was peripheral blood mononuclear cells (PBMCs), collected at new diagnosis, from a patient treated with antithyroid drugs. These receptors all stem from a woman under 40 with Graves disease.

The chain links TRBV6-1 to TRBJ2-7, with a weak D call TRBD1 (6 bases). The V and J ends lost 5 bases and 4 bases respectively, with 18 bases between them. The CDR3 covers 15 residues. CDR1 and CDR2 from the germline V gene are MNHNS and SASEGT. CDR3 coding DNA: TGTGCCAGCAGTCTCACAGGGTCGATCGGGTACGAGCAGTACTTC. It yields the protein CASSLTGSIGYEQYF.

At least ten counts were recorded for this clonotype. The J gene is TRBJ2-7, the V gene TRBV6-2 or TRBV6-3; TRBD1 is a possible D gene (6 bases). The CDR3 length is 13 residues. V shed 2 bases and J shed 2 bases, with 7 bases lying between them. Germline V gene lookup returns CDR1 MNHEY and CDR2 SVGEGT. The CDR3 loop reads CASSYEGAYEQYF. The CDR3 DNA is TGTGCCAGCAGTTACGAGGGGGCCTACGAGCAGTACTTC.

Ten or more counts support this clonotype. The chain links TRBV18 to TRBJ2-5; tentatively, D is TRBD1 or TRBD2 (5 bases each). CDR3 size: 13 residues. V dropped 6 bases and J dropped 5 bases, with 13 bases sitting between them. Germline V gene lookup returns CDR1 KGHSH and CDR2 LQKENI. The CDR3 coding sequence is TGTGCCAGCTCCTCGGGGCTCAGGGAGACCCAGTACTTC. Its protein is CASSSGLRETQYF.

The table lists this clonotype with many counts. The gene calls are TRBV11-3 and TRBJ1-2; D is unresolved. The CDR3 has 13 residues. Deletions cut 5 bases from V and 3 bases from J, with 10 bases between. CDR1 and CDR2 from the germline V gene are SGHNT and YENEEA. The CDR3 reads CASSKRLDYGYTF. The CDR3 DNA is TGTGCCAGCAGCAAACGACTGGACTATGGCTACACCTTC. The full variable domain, its missing parts supplied by reference TRBV11-3 and TRBJ1-2, is EAGVVQSPRYKIIEKKQPVAFWCNPISGHNTLYWYLQNLGQGPELLIRYENEEAVDDSQLPKDRFSAERLKGVDSTLKIQPAELGDSAVYLCASSKRLDYGYTFGSGTRLTVV.

This clonotype was seen repeatedly, ten times or more. The chain joins TRBV28 to TRBJ1-5, with D perhaps TRBD1 (5 bases). The V end lost 11 bases, the J end lost 1 base, and 15 bases lay between the germline ends. Per the germline V gene, CDR1 is MDHEN and CDR2 is SYDVKM. The CDR3 length is 14 residues. This CDR3 reads CAAGTVGSNQPQHF. The CDR3 coding sequence is TGTGCCGCGGGGACCGTGGGGAGCAATCAGCCCCAGCATTTT.

This clonotype has ten or more counts. The J gene is TRBJ1-4, the V gene TRBV5-1, with TRBD1 matching 7 bases. The CDR3 runs to 16 residues. V dropped 2 bases and J dropped 6; count of bases not matched to a gene: 10. CDR1 is SGHRS, CDR2 YFSETQ, per germline. CDR3: CASSFGLQGRDEKLFF. For the CDR3, the DNA is TGCGCCAGCAGCTTTGGACTACAGGGGCGGGATGAAAAACTGTTTTTT.

This clonotype has a count of ten or more. The V and J genes are TRBV29-1 and TRBJ2-7; D may be TRBD1 (6 bases). CDR1 is SQVTM, CDR2 ANQGSEA, per germline. The CDR3 extends over 13 amino acids. V lost 3 bases and J 7 bases, leaving 16 bases between the germline ends. CDR3 loop: CSVEGVGAREQYF. Written as DNA, the CDR3 is TGCAGCGTTGAGGGCGTGGGGGCTCGGGAGCAGTACTTC.

There are many counts of this clonotype. The rearrangement uses TRBV19 and TRBJ1-1; D might be TRBD1 (5 bases). The ends were cut back, 3 bases at V and 0 bases at J, with 8 bases in the middle. CDR1 LNHDA and CDR2 SQIVND come from the germline V gene (reference sequence). The CDR3 contains 14 residues. This chain's CDR3 is CASSMGQMNTEAFF. In nucleotides, the CDR3 is TGTGCCAGTAGTATGGGGCAGATGAACACTGAAGCTTTCTTT. The complete variable domain, with remaining parts taken from reference TRBV19 and TRBJ1-1, reads DGGITQSPKYLFRKEGQNVTLSCEQNLNHDAMYWYRQDPGQGLRLIYYSQIVNDFQKGDIAEGYSVSREKKESFPLTVTSAQKNPTAFYLCASSMGQMNTEAFFGQGTRLTVV.

This clonotype was seen many times. The V gene is TRBV5-6, the J gene TRBJ2-7; TRBD2 matches 9 bases. The CDR3 is 18 residues long. The V gene's germline CDR1 is SGHDT and CDR2 YYEEEE. Trimming removed 4 bases from V and 1 base from J; junction bases left unmatched: 15. CDR3: CASSPFAVGSGRSYEQYF. CDR3 nucleotides: TGTGCCAGCAGCCCATTTGCCGTGGGTAGCGGGAGATCCTACGAGCAGTACTTC.

This clonotype was counted many times. CDR3 sequence reads: CATRQGAHEQYF. For the CDR3, the DNA is TGTGCCACCAGACAGGGGGCCCACGAGCAGTACTTC. V usage is TRBV11-2 and J usage is TRBJ2-7; TRBD1 aligns across 10 bases. Germline-derived CDR1 and CDR2 are SGHAT and FQNNGV. Germline trimming cut 10 bases from V and 5 bases from J; bases unmatched to any gene: 5. This CDR3 region has 12 residues.

This clonotype was seen repeatedly, ten times or more. This chain joins TRBV10-3 and TRBJ2-2; 8 bases are a match to TRBD1. Germline lookup yields CDR1 ENHRY and CDR2 SYGVKD. The V gene end was trimmed by 0 bases and the J gene end by 5 bases; junction bases not matched to a gene: 2. The CDR3 totals 15 residues. DNA for the CDR3: TGTGCCATCAGTGAGTCGACAGGGGTGACCGGGGAGCTGTTTTTT. Amino acid sequence: CAISESTGVTGELFF.

This clonotype was observed many times. The genes are TRBV7-8 and TRBJ1-6; 7 nucleotides line up with TRBD1. Germline CDR1 is SGHVS and CDR2 is FQNEAQ. Losses at the gene ends were 5 bases for V and 10 bases for J; bases not matched to a gene: 17. This CDR3 has 17 amino acids. The CDR3 nucleotides are TGTGCCAGCAGCCCTGGGGGGTACGACAGGGCTGGGTCACCCCTCCACTTT. This encodes CASSPGGYDRAGSPLHF.

Points on this clonotype: A much larger clone differs by one base, so this may be a read error. J is TRBJ2-7 and V is TRBV7-9; perhaps D is TRBD1 or TRBD2 (6 bases each). Germline CDR1 and CDR2: SEHNR and FQNEAQ (reference sequence). Deletions cut 0 bases from V and 0 bases from J, with 18 bases between. This CDR3 comprises 18 residues. In DNA, the CDR3 is TGTGCCAGCAGCTTAGCGCGAGGGGGAGGCCCCACCTCCTACGAGCAGTACTTC. Translating gives CASSLARGGGPTSYEQYF. The entire variable domain, with the rest obtained from reference TRBV7-9 and TRBJ2-7, is as follows: DTGVSQNPRHKITKRGQNVTFRCDPISEHNRLYWYRQTLGQGPEFLTYFQNEAQLEKSRLLSDRFSAERPKGSFSTLEIQRTEQGDSAMYLCASSLARGGGPTSYEQYFGPGTRLTVT.

V gene TRBV29-1 combines with J gene TRBJ1-2; D not resolved. The CDR3 is 11 amino acids. The V end lost 1 base, the J end lost 10 bases, and 10 bases lay between the germline ends. CDR1 and CDR2 from the germline V gene are SQVTM and ANQGSEA. This CDR3 reads CSVEGGRTYTF. Here the CDR3 DNA reads TGCAGCGTTGAAGGGGGAAGGACCTACACCTTC.

In its sample, this clonotype was seen many times. The chain carries TRBV13 and TRBJ2-7; D is perhaps TRBD1 or TRBD2 (5 bases each). CDR1 and CDR2 from the germline V gene are PRHDT and FYEKMQ (reference sequence). The CDR3 spans 15 residues. The V end lost 3 bases, the J end lost 0 bases, and 12 bases lay between the germline ends. CDR3 bases: TGTGCCAGCAGCTTGGGGCTAGCACCCTCCTACGAGCAGTACTTC. It specifies CASSLGLAPSYEQYF. The full variable domain, with the rest looked up from reference TRBV13 and TRBJ2-7, is AAGVIQSPRHLIKEKRETATLKCYPIPRHDTVYWYQQGPGQDPQFLISFYEKMQSDKGSIPDRFSAQQFSDYHSELNMSSLELGDSALYFCASSLGLAPSYEQYFGPGTRLTVT.

In this sample, this clonotype turned up many times. V usage is TRBV15 and J usage is TRBJ1-1; no definite D call. V lost 6 bases to trimming and J lost 3 bases, with 11 bases between them. Germline values: CDR1 LNHNV, CDR2 YYDKDF (reference sequence). CDR3 length equals 13 residues. DNA for the CDR3: TGTGCCACCAGTTTAGCGGAGGACACTGAAGCTTTCTTT. This encodes CATSLAEDTEAFF.

The chain couples TRBV18 to TRBJ2-2; D is ambiguous. Germline V CDR1 and CDR2: KGHSH, LQKENI. The CDR3 is 14 amino acids. Trimming removed 1 base at V and 0 bases at J, with 3 bases between. CDR3 region: CASSPLANTGELFF. The DNA of the CDR3 is TGTGCCAGCTCACCACTGGCGAACACCGGGGAGCTGTTTTTT.

This clonotype has at least ten counts. The rearrangement joins TRBV20-1 to TRBJ1-6; maybe TRBD1 (6 bases). Trimming removed 1 base from V and 0 bases from J, with 10 bases in between. The CDR3 sequence is 16 residues long. The germline gives CDR1 DFQATT, CDR2 SNEGSKA (reference sequence). The CDR3 DNA follows: TGCAGTGCTAGAGGGACAGAGAGCTCCTATAATTCACCCCTCCACTTT. Protein: CSARGTESSYNSPLHF.

This clonotype was found once. J is TRBJ1-5 and V is TRBV10-3; the match to TRBD1 covers 8 bases. The germline CDR1 and CDR2 sequences are ENHRY and SYGVKD. The CDR3 sequence is 14 residues long. Trimming cost V 4 bases and J 6 bases; bases outside gene matches: 5. The CDR3 sequence: CAISGTGMGQPQHF. CDR3 in DNA: TGTGCCATCAGTGGGACAGGGATGGGTCAGCCCCAGCATTTT.

This clonotype appeared many times. The rearrangement joins TRBV27 to TRBJ2-1; D remains unclear. With 5 bases removed from V and 4 bases from J, the gap between germline ends came to 12 bases. The CDR3 runs 14 residues. CDR1 and CDR2 from the germline V gene are MNHEY and SMNVEV (reference sequence). The CDR3 spells CASSRWEQYNEQFF. CDR3 nucleotides: TGTGCCAGCAGTCGTTGGGAACAGTACAATGAGCAGTTCTTC.

The chain combines TRBV5-1 with TRBJ1-1; 8 positions match TRBD1. This CDR3 contains 15 residues. V lost 3 bases to trimming and J lost 1 base; unmatched junction nucleotides: 5. CDR1 and CDR2 from the germline V gene are SGHRS and YFSETQ. CDR3 in DNA: TGCGCCAGCAGCTGGACAGGGCAGAGGAACACTGAAGCTTTCTTT. Encoded protein: CASSWTGQRNTEAFF.